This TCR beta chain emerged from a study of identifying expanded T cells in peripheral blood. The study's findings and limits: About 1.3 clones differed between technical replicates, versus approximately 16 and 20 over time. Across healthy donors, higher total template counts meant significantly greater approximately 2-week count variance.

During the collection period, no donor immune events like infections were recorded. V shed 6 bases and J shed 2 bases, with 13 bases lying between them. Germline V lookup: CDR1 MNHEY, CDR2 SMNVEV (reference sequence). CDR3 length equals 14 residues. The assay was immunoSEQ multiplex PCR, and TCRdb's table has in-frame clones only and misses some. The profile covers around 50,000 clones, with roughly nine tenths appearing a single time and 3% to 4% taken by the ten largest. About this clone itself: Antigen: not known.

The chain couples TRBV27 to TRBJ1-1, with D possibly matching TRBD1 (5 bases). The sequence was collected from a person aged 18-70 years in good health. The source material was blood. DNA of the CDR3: TGTGCCAGCAGCTATCAGGACACAAACACTGAAGCTTTCTTT. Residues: CASSYQDTNTEAFF.